This passage covers 9 T cell receptor beta chains from one sample sequenced in a study of shared clonotypes between healthy human individuals. Only in-frame clones appear in the TCRdb table, and some are missing; sequencing was by immunoSEQ multiplex PCR. The sample consists of approximately 530,000 clones, about 96% of them appearing once. The source material was naive CD4+ T cells sorted from blood. As to subset: CD45RA+ positively selected. All receptors derive from a woman between 25 and 40 years old in good health.

A word on this clone: At the DNA level, this CDR3 is encoded by other sequences in the same sample as well. The chain is built from TRBV14 and TRBJ1-2, with D perhaps matching TRBD1 (5 bases). The CDR3 loop spans 14 amino acids. Germline CDR1 and CDR2: SGHDN and FVKESK. V lost 0 bases to trimming and J lost 2 bases, with 7 bases between them. CDR3 residues: CASSQDAGNYGYTF. The CDR3 DNA reads TGTGCCAGCAGCCAAGACGCAGGGAACTATGGCTACACCTTC.

The gene calls are TRBV11-2 and TRBJ2-5; 9 bases match TRBD1. The V and J ends lost 3 bases and 5 bases, in that order; junction bases with no gene match: 7. This CDR3 contains 15 residues. Per the germline V gene, CDR1 is SGHAT and CDR2 is FQNNGV. CDR3 in amino acids: CASSLGDRVRETQYF. The CDR3 DNA follows: TGTGCCAGCAGCTTGGGGGACAGGGTTCGGGAGACCCAGTACTTC.

The chain combines TRBV20-1 with TRBJ1-1, with no clear D. Per the germline V gene, CDR1 is DFQATT and CDR2 is SNEGSKA (reference sequence). The CDR3 runs to 11 residues. V was trimmed by 3 bases and J by 10 bases, leaving 12 bases between them. Written as DNA, the CDR3 is TGCAGTGCTAGTTACAGCGGTCGAGCTTTCTTT. As protein: CSASYSGRAFF.

This clone appeared once. The rearrangement links TRBV4-1 to TRBJ1-2; 9 bases agree with TRBD1. V lost 4 bases to trimming and J lost 0 bases; unmatched junction nucleotides: 3. In germline, CDR1 is MGHRA, CDR2 YSYEKL. The CDR3 consists of 15 residues. CDR3 protein: CASSRGQGSNYGYTF. DNA of the CDR3: TGCGCCAGCAGCCGCGGACAGGGGTCTAACTATGGCTACACCTTC.

The chain couples TRBV11-2 to TRBJ1-2; the D is unclear. This CDR3 spans 14 amino acids. The V gene lost 8 bases and the J gene lost 5 bases, with 18 bases spanning the gap. Germline V lookup: CDR1 SGHAT, CDR2 FQNNGV. DNA for the CDR3: TGTGCCAGCCCCCAGGATTTAGGGCGATATGGCTACACCTTC. This translates into CASPQDLGRYGYTF.

V usage is TRBV27 and J usage is TRBJ2-7; TRBD1 matches 12 bases. The CDR3 loop spans 14 amino acids. Trimming at V came to 9 bases and at J to 3 bases, leaving 6 bases not matched to a gene. The germline V gene encodes CDR1 MNHEY and CDR2 SMNVEV (reference sequence). The CDR3 spells CASRGTGGFYEQYF. The CDR3 coding sequence is TGTGCCAGTCGCGGGACAGGGGGCTTCTACGAGCAGTACTTC.

This clone showed up just a few times. The chain couples TRBV28 to TRBJ1-1; no clear D gene. Per germline, CDR1 MDHEN and CDR2 SYDVKM. This CDR3 is 11 amino acids long. V lost 7 bases and J 4 bases, leaving 7 bases between the germline ends. Here the CDR3 reads CASILRTEAFF. CDR3 in DNA: TGTGCCAGCATTCTCCGCACTGAAGCTTTCTTT.

The chain couples TRBV30 to TRBJ1-1; no firm D call. V was cut by 1 base and J by 5 bases, with 8 bases left in between. The CDR3 has 12 residues. Germline V CDR1 and CDR2: GTSNPN, SVGIG (reference sequence). The CDR3 loop is CAWSEGRTEAFF. CDR3 nucleotides: TGTGCCTGGAGTGAAGGGAGGACTGAAGCTTTCTTT.

The chain joins TRBV5-1 to TRBJ1-1; D may be TRBD1 (5 bases). Per germline, CDR1 SGHRS and CDR2 YFSETQ. Trimming left V 0 bases short and J 0 bases short, with 9 bases between. This CDR3 comprises 15 residues. CDR3 DNA sequence: TGCGCCAGCAGCTTGGAGGGACGGCTGAACACTGAAGCTTTCTTT. Translated, it gives CASSLEGRLNTEAFF.